What follows describes a single T cell receptor (beta chain). The antigen is not known. This record belongs to a study of cytomegalovirus exposure and HLA in healthy donors. Study-wide results and limits: Later on, an analysis tied 15,000 to 20,000 TCR beta sequences to HLA alleles at 0.05 false discovery rate. Most TCR sequences were uncommon, yet certain public TCRs appeared in many donors.

Amplification used 60 Vbeta primers and 13 Jbeta primers. Sequenced by immunoSEQ multiplex PCR; TCRdb stores in-frame clones only, minus some. The sample records around 27,000 clones, about 60% being singletons. Every donor was a healthy person donating bone marrow. This TCR was recovered from a male donor in good health and CMV-seropositive. The sequenced material came from PBMCs.

The CDR3 region is CASSFLQTFSGNTIYF. DNA of the CDR3: TGTGCCAGCAGCTTTTTACAGACCTTCTCTGGAAACACCATATATTTT. The chain combines TRBV5-5 with TRBJ1-3, with D unclear. The CDR3 consists of 16 residues. In germline, CDR1 is SGHKS, CDR2 YYEKEE (reference sequence). Between the trimmed V and J ends, which lost 2 bases and 0 bases, there was a span of 12 bases.